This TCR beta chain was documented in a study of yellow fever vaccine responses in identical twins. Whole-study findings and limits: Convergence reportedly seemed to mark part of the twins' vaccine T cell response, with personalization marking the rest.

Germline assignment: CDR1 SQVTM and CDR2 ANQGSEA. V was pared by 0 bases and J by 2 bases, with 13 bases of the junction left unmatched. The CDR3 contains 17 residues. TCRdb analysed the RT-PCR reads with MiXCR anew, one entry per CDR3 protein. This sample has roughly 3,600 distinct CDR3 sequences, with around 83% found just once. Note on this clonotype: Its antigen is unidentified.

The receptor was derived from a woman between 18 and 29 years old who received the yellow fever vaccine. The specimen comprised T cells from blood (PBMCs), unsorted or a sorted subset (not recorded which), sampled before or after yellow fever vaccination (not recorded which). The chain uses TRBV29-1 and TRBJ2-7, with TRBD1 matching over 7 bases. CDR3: CSVEDGGEGALPYEQYF. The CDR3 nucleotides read TGCAGCGTTGAAGATGGTGGAGAGGGGGCGCTTCCCTACGAGCAGTACTTC.